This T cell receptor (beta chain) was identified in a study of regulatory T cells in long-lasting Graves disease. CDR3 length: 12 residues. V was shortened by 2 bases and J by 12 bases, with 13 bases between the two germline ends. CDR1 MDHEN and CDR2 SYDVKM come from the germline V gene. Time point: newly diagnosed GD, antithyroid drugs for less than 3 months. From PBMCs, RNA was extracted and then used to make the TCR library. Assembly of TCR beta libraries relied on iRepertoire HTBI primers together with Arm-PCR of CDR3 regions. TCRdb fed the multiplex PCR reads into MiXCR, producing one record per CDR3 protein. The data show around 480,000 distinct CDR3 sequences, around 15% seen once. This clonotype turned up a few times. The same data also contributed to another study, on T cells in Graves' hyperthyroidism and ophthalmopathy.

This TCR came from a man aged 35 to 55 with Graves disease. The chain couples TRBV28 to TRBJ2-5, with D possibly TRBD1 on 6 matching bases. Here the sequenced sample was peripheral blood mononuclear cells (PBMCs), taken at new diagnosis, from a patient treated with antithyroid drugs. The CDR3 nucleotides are TGTGCCAGCAGTTTAATCGACTCAGGGGAGTACTTC. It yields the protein CASSLIDSGEYF.